The rows below give T cell receptor beta chains drawn from one sample of a study of blood T cell repertoires in COVID-19. Data came from immunoSEQ multiplex PCR; TCRdb stores just in-frame clones and leaves some out. The sample consists of roughly 200,000 clones, around 86% of them appearing once. The sequenced material came from peripheral blood. These receptors came from a man in his forties with active or convalescent COVID-19. CDR3s include the opening cysteine and the closing phenylalanine or tryptophan. A D gene is named only where the DNA matches it firmly. Only some rows state a clone size, as once, few, many or a class for expanded clones.

TRBV9	.	.	TRBJ1-5	TGTGCCAGCAGCCCTGACATCTTCAATCAGCCCCAGCATTTT	CASSPDIFNQPQHF
TRBV12-3/TRBV12-4	.	.	TRBJ1-2	TGTGCCAGCAACGTAGGGGGAAATGGCTACACCTTC	CASNVGGNGYTF
TRBV11-3	.	.	TRBJ1-1	TGTGCCAGCAGCGACACCCCGGGGGGCACTGAAGCTTTCTTT	CASSDTPGGTEAFF
TRBV9	.	few	TRBJ1-2	TGTGCCAGCAGCAAGGACAGAGGTGGCTACACCTTC	CASSKDRGGYTF
TRBV7-8	.	once	TRBJ1-5	TGTGCCAGCAGCCTCGACAGGAATCAGCCCCAGCATTTT	CASSLDRNQPQHF
TRBV19	.	.	TRBJ1-1	TGTGCCAGTAGTATGGGGGGACTCACTGAAGCTTTCTTT	CASSMGGLTEAFF
TRBV4-3	.	.	TRBJ2-1	TGCGCCAGCAGCAAAGATACAGGGACCTACAATGAGCAGTTCTTC	CASSKDTGTYNEQFF
TRBV4-1	TRBD2	.	TRBJ2-5	TGCGCCAGCAGCCAAGGTCTGTGGACTAGCGGGGGGCAAGAGACCCAGTACTTC	CASSQGLWTSGGQETQYF
TRBV4-2	TRBD1	many	TRBJ1-2	TGTGCCAGCAGCCAGGACAGGGGTCGCAACCCTAACTATGGCTACACCTTC	CASSQDRGRNPNYGYTF
TRBV11-3	.	.	TRBJ2-7	TGTGCCAGCAGCTTAGTAGGACTCTCCTACGAGCAGTACTTC	CASSLVGLSYEQYF
TRBV5-1	TRBD2	.	TRBJ2-5	TGCGCCAGCAGCTTAGGACTAGCGGGGGTCGAGACCCAGTACTTC	CASSLGLAGVETQYF
TRBV7-3	.	once	TRBJ2-1	TGTGCCAGCAGGCGGGCGGCGGAGAATGAGCAGTTCTTC	CASRRAAENEQFF
TRBV4-3	.	once	TRBJ2-3	TGCGCCAGCAGCCACTCTAGCACAGATACGCAGTATTTT	CASSHSSTDTQYF
TRBV28	.	.	TRBJ2-3	TGTGCCACCTGGACTGCCTCAGATACGCAGTATTTT	CATWTASDTQYF
TRBV5-1	TRBD2	.	TRBJ2-2	TGCGCCAGCAAGGAGGCGGGGGGAGACACCGGGGAGCTGTTTTTT	CASKEAGGDTGELFF
TRBV7-3	TRBD1	.	TRBJ2-7	TGTGCCAGCAGCCCAGGGACAGGGGATGAGCAGTACTTC	CASSPGTGDEQYF